One T cell receptor (beta chain) is described in this entry. The source of the sample is a study of control samples from healthy donors and cancer patients. Method: immunoSEQ multiplex PCR; TCRdb's copy keeps in-frame clones and lacks some. Its table records approximately 190,000 clones. V lost 0 bases, J lost 0 bases, and 10 bases lay in between. Germline CDR1 SGDLS, CDR2 YYNGEE. The CDR3 spans 16 residues. J is TRBJ1-3 and V is TRBV9; D unclear. Sequenced: blood. This TCR came from a woman aged 30 to 39 in good health. The CDR3: CASSVGTANSGNTIYF. CDR3 coding DNA: TGTGCCAGCAGCGTAGGGACGGCTAACTCTGGAAACACCATATATTTT.